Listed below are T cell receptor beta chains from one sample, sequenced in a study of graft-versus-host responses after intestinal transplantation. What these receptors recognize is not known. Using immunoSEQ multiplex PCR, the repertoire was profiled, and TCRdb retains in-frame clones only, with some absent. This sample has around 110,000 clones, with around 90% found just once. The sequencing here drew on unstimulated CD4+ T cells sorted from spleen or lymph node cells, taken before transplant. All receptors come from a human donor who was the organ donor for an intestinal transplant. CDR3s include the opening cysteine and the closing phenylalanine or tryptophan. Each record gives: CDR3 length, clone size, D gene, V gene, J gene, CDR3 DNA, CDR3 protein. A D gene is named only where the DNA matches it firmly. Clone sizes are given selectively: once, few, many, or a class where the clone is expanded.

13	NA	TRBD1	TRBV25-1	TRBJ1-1	TGTGCCAGCACCACAGGGGGGGCCACTGAAGCTTTCTTT	CASTTGGATEAFF
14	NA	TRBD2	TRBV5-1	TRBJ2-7	TGCGCCAGCAATTCTGGGACTAGGTTTGGCGAGCAGTACTTC	CASNSGTRFGEQYF
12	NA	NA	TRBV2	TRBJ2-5	TGTGCCAGTAGGACCCCACAAGAGACCCAGTACTTC	CASRTPQETQYF
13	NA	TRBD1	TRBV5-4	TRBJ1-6	TGTGCCAGCAGCTTAGACAGGGATTCACCCCTCCACTTT	CASSLDRDSPLHF
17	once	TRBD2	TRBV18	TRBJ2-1	TGTGCCAGCTCACCGGTTTTAAAGCGGGGATATAACAATGAGCAGTTCTTC	CASSPVLKRGYNNEQFF
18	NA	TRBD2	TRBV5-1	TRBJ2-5	TGCGCCAGCAGCTTGGGGCCTAGCGGGAGTTCCTGGGGAGAGACCCAGTACTTC	CASSLGPSGSSWGETQYF
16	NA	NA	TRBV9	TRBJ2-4	TGTGCCAGCAGCGTAGCTGCAGGGCCAAACAAAAACATTCAGTACTTC	CASSVAAGPNKNIQYF
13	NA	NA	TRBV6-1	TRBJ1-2	TGTGCCAGCAGACCTGGAGGGGCGGACACTTACACCTTC	CASRPGGADTYTF
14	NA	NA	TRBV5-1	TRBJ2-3	TGCGCCAGCAGCGAGAGGTATGGCACAGATACGCAGTATTTT	CASSERYGTDTQYF
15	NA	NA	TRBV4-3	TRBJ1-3	TGCGCCAGCAGCAAGACCCCAGTCGGTGGAAACACCATATATTTT	CASSKTPVGGNTIYF
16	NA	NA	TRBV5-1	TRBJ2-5	TGCGCCAGCAGCGATCAATCCAACAGGGTTGGTGAGACCCAGTACTTC	CASSDQSNRVGETQYF
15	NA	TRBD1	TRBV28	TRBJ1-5	TGTGCCAGCAGTTTATCGACAGGGGAAGGGAAGCCCCAGCATTTT	CASSLSTGEGKPQHF
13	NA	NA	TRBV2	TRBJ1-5	TGTGCCAGCAACAGGAATAGCAATCAGCCCCAGCATTTT	CASNRNSNQPQHF
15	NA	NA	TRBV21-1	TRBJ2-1	TGTGCCAGCAGTACGGCAGGGGCAGCGGGAGGGCCGCAGTTCTTC	CASSTAGAAGGPQFF